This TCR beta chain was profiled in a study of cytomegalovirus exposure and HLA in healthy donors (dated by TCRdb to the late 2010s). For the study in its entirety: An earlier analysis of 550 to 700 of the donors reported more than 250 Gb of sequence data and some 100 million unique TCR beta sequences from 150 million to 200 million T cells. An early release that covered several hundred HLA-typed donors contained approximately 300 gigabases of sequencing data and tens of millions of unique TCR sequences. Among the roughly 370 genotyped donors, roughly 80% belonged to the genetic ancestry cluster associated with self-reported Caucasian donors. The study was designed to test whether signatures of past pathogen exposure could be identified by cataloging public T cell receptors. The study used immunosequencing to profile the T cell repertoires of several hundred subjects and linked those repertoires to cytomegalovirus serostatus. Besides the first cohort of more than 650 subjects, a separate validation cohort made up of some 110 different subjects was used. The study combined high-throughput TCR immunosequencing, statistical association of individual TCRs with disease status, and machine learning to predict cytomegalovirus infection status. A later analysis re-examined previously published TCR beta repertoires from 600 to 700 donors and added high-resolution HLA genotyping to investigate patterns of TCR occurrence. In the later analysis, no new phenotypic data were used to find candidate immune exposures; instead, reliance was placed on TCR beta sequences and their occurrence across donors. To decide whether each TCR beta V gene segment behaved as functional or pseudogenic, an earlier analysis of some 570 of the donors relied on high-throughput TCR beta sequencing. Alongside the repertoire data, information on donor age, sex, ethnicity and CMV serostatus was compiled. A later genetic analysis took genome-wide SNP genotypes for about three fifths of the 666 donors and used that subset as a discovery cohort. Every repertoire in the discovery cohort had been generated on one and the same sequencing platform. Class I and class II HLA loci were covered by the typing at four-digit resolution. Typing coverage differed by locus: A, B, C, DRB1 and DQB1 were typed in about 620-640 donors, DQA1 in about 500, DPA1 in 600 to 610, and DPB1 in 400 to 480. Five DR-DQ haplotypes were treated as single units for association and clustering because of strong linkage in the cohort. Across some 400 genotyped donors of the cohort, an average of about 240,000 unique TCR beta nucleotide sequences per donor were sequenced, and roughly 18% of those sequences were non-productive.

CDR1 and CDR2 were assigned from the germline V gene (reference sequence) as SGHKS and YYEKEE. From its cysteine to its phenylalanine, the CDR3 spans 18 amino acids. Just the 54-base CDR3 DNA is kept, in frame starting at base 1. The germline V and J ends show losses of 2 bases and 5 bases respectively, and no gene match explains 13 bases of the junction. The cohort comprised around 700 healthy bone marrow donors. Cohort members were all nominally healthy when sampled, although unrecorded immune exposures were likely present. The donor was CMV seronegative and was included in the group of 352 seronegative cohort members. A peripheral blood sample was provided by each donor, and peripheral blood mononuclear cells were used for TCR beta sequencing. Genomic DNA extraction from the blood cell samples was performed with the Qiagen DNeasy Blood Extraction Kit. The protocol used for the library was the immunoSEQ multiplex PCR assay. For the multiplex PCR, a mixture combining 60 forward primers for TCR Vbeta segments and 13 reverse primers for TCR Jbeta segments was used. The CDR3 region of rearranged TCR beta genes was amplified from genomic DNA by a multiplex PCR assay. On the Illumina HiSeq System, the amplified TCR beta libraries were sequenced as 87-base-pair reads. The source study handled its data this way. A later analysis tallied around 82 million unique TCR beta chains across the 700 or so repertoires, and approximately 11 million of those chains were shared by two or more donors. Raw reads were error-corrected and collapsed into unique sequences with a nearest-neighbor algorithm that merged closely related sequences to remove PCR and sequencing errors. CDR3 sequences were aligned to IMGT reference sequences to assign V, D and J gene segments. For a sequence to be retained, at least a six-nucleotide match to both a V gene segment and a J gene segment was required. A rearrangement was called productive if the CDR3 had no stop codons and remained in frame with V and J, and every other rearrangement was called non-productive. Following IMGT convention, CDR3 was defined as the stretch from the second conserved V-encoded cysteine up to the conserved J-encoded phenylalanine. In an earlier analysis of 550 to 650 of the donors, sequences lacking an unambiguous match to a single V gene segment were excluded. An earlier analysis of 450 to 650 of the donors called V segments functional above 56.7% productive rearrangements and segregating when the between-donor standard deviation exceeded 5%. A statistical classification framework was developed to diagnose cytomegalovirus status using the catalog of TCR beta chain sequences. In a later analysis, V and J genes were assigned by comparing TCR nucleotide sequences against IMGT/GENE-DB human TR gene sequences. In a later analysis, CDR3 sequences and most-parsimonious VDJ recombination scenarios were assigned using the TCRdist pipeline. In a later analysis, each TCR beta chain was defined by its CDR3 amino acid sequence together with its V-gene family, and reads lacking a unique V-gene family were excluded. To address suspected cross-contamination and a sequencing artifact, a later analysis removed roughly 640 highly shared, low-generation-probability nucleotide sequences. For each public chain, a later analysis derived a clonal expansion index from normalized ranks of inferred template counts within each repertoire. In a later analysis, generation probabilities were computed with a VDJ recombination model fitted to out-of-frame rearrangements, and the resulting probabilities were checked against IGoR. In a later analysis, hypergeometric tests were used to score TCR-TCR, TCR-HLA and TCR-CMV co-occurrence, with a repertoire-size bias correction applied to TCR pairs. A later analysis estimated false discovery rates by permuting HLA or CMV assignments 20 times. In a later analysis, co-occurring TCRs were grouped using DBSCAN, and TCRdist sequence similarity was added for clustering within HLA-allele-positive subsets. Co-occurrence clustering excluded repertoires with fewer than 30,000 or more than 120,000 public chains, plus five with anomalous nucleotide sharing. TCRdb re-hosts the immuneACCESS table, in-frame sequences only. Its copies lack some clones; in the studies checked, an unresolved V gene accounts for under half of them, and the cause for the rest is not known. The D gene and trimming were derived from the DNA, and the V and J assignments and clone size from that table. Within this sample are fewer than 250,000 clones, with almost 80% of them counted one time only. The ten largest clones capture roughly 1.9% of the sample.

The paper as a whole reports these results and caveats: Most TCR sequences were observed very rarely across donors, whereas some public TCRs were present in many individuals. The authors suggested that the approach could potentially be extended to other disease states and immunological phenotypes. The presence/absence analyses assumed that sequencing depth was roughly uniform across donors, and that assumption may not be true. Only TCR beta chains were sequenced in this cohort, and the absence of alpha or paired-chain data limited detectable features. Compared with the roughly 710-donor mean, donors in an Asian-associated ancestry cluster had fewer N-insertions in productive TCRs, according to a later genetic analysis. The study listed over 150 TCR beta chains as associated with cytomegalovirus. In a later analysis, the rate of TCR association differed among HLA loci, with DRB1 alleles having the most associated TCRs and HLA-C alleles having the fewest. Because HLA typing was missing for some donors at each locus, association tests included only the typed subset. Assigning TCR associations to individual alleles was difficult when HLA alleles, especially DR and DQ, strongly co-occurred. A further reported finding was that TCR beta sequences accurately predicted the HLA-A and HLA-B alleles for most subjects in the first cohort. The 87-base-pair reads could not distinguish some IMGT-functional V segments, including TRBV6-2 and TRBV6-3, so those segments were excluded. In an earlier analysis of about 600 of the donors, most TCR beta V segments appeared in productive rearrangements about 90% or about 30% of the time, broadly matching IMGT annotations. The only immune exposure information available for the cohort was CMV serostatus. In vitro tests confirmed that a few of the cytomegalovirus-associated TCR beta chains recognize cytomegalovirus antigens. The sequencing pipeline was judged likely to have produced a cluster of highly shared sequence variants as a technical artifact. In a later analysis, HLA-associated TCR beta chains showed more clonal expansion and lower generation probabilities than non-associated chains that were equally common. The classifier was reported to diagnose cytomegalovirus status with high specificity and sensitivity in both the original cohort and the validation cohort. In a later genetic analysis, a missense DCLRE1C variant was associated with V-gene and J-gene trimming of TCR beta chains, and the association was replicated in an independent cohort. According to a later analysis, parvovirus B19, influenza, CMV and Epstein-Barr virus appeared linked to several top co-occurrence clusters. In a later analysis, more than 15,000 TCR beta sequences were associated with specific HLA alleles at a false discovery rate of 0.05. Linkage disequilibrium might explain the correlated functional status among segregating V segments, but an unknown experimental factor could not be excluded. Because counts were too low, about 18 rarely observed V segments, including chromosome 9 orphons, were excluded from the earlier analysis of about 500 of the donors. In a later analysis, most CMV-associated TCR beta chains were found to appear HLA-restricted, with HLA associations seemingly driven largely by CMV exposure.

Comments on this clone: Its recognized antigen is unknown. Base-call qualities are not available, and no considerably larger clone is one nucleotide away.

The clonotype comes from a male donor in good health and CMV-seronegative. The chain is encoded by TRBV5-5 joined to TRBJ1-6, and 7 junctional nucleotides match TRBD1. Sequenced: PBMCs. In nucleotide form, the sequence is TGTGCCAGCAGCTTCCTTCCAACAGGGGTCATCAATAATTCACCCCTCCACTTT. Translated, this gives CASSFLPTGVINNSPLHF.